The clone carrying this T cell receptor beta chain has a handful of counts. The data were produced by immunoSEQ multiplex PCR, yet TCRdb's version contains in-frame clones alone and is incomplete. The profile shows more than 60,000 clones, approximately 85% of them singletons. This sample stems from a study of Tregs in tolerant kidney transplant recipients. V lost 1 base and J lost 3; bases outside the gene matches: 6. The CDR3 loop spans 15 amino acids. The germline V gene has CDR1 WSHSY and CDR2 SAAADI. Unstimulated regulatory T cells (CD4+CD25+CD127-), CD4+CD25- non-regulatory cells, CD4 and CD8 cells were FACS-sorted from thawed PBMCs.

The receptor comes from a human donor who received a combined kidney and bone marrow transplant. This specimen was Tregs from blood, taken before the transplant. The chain uses TRBV10-2 and TRBJ2-7, with TRBD2 identical over 7 bases. The DNA of the CDR3 is TGCGCCAGCAGTGAGTTCGGGGAGGGAATCTACGAGCAGTACTTC. Its translation: CASSEFGEGIYEQYF.